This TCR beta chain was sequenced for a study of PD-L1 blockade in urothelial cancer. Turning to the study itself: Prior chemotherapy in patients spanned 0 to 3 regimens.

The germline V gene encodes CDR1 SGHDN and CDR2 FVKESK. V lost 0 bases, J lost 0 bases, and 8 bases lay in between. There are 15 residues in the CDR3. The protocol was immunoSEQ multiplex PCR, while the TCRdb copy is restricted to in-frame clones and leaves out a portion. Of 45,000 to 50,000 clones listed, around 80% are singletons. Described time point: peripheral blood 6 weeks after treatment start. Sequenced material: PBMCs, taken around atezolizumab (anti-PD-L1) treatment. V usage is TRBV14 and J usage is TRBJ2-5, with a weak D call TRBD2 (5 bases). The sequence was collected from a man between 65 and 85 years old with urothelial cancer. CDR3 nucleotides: TGTGCCAGCAGCCAAGATCGGGGTTACCAAGAGACCCAGTACTTC. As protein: CASSQDRGYQETQYF. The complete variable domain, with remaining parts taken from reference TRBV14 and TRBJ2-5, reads EAGVTQFPSHSVIEKGQTVTLRCDPISGHDNLYWYRRVMGKEIKFLLHFVKESKQDESGMPNNRFLAERTGGTYSTLKVQPAELEDSGVYFCASSQDRGYQETQYFGPGTRLLVL.